These 11 T cell receptor beta chains came from one sample sequenced in a study of T cell responses to AZD1222 COVID-19 vaccine. Clones were read by immunoSEQ multiplex PCR, and TCRdb kept only the in-frame ones, dropping some. Found here are approximately 94,000 clones, more than 75% of them singletons; the top ten hold 15% to 20%. Sequenced material: peripheral blood, taken on day 0 of AZD1222 vaccination. These receptor sequences come from an adult in good health.

The chain joins TRBV27 to TRBJ2-1, with TRBD1 identical over 7 bases. The germline V gene has CDR1 MNHEY and CDR2 SMNVEV (reference sequence). CDR3 size: 17 residues. The junction had 15 bases not matched to a gene; V was cut back by 6 bases and J by 4 bases. CDR3: CASSRSSTGVAYNEQFF. CDR3 coding DNA: TGTGCCAGCAGCCGCTCCTCCACAGGGGTGGCTTACAATGAGCAGTTCTTC.

The chain joins TRBV6-5 to TRBJ1-2; 9 nucleotides align to TRBD1. With 6 bases clipped from V and 5 bases from J, the junction kept 10 bases outside the gene matches. The CDR3 has 15 amino acids. Germline CDR1 is MNHEY and CDR2 is SVGAGI. The CDR3 reads CASRPDPGQGYGYTF. Here the CDR3 DNA reads TGTGCCAGCAGACCTGACCCGGGACAGGGTTATGGCTACACCTTC.

The chain employs TRBV27 and TRBJ1-5, with D unresolved. The CDR3 has 12 residues. Germline V gene data show CDR1 as MNHEY and CDR2 as SMNVEV (reference sequence). With 4 bases removed from V and 6 bases from J, the gap between germline ends came to 7 bases. The CDR3 nucleotides are TGTGCCAGCAGTTGGGTGGGTCAGCCCCAGCATTTT. Residues: CASSWVGQPQHF.

The CDR3 DNA is TGTGCCAGCAGCCCGAAAACAGGGATGGGGAACACTGAAGCTTTCTTT. Translated: CASSPKTGMGNTEAFF. The rearrangement links TRBV5-4 to TRBJ1-1; tentatively, D is TRBD1 (6 bases). Trimming removed 4 bases at V and 1 base at J, with 17 bases between. The length of the CDR3 is 16 residues. Germline V gene lookup returns CDR1 SGHNT and CDR2 YYREEE (reference sequence).

The rearrangement links TRBV7-9 to TRBJ1-2, with D possibly matching TRBD1 (5 bases). The CDR3 sequence is 15 residues long. Germline V CDR1 and CDR2: SEHNR, FQNEAQ (reference sequence). V was pared by 4 bases and J by 3 bases, with 15 bases between. CDR3 in DNA: TGTGCCAGCAGCTCCCCGGGACGGCTGGACTATGGCTACACCTTC. Translation gives CASSSPGRLDYGYTF.

The V call is TRBV20-1, the J call TRBJ2-7; D is uncertain. From germline, CDR1 is DFQATT and CDR2 SNEGSKA (reference sequence). The V end was cut by 5 bases, the J end by 3 bases, with 8 bases between. This CDR3 spans 11 amino acids. The CDR3 nucleotides read TGCAGTGCTGGGCTGGGCTACGAGCAGTACTTC. It specifies CSAGLGYEQYF.

This chain connects TRBV12-3 or TRBV12-4 to TRBJ2-5; D perhaps matches TRBD1 (6 bases). V lost 5 bases, J lost 4 bases, and 11 bases lay in between. The CDR3 spans 13 residues. This CDR3 is CASSRQVLETQYF. In DNA, the CDR3 is TGTGCCAGCAGTCGACAGGTTCTAGAGACCCAGTACTTC.

The sample holds one count of this clone. This chain joins TRBV18 and TRBJ1-5; no clear D gene. The CDR3 contains 13 residues. Trimming removed 0 bases from V and 6 bases from J, with 6 bases in between. Germline V gene data show CDR1 as KGHSH and CDR2 as LQKENI. Written as DNA, the CDR3 is TGTGCCAGCTCACCACCTTTAAGTCAGCCCCAGCATTTT. Amino acids: CASSPPLSQPQHF.

This rearrangement joins TRBV6-8 to TRBJ1-1, with TRBD1 matching over 7 bases. CDR1 is MNHGY and CDR2 is SAAAGT in the germline V gene. Germline trimming cut 5 bases from V and 7 bases from J; bases unmatched to any gene: 1. The CDR3 is 11 amino acids. For the CDR3, the DNA is TGTGCCAGCAGTACAGGGGTTGAAGCTTTCTTT. The encoded protein is CASSTGVEAFF.

The chain recombines TRBV3-1 (or the pseudogene TRBV3-2) with TRBJ1-2; TRBD1 matches 7 bases. Trimming at V came to 0 bases and at J to 2 bases, leaving 15 bases not matched to a gene. CDR3 length: 19 residues. Germline loops: CDR1 LGHDT, CDR2 YNNKEL (reference sequence). The CDR3 DNA follows: TGTGCCAGCAGCCAAGAGATGAGGGGACAGCGGATGTCAAACTATGGCTACACCTTC. Amino acids: CASSQEMRGQRMSNYGYTF.

The chain uses TRBV23-1 and TRBJ1-1, with D tentatively TRBD1 (6 bases). TRBV23-1 has ORF status, its function being uncertain. The CDR3 extends over 15 amino acids. The V gene lost 6 bases and the J gene lost 1 base, with 15 bases spanning the gap. CDR3 in amino acids: CASRPLGHQNTEAFF. The CDR3 coding sequence is TGCGCCAGCAGACCTTTGGGACACCAGAACACTGAAGCTTTCTTT.